The entry below gives a single T cell receptor beta chain sequence along with its context. The CDR3 extends over 14 amino acids. V was shortened by 0 bases and J by 7 bases, with 12 bases between the two germline ends. The germline V gene encodes CDR1 MNHEY and CDR2 SMNVEV (reference sequence). TCRdb's table, derived via immunoSEQ multiplex PCR, lists solely in-frame clones and lacks some. The table shows 35,000 to 45,000 clones, with nearly 90% occurring only once. The sample comes from a study of sequential checkpoint blockade in melanoma. Across the whole study: Randomization was 1:1 between first-line nivolumab→ipilimumab and ipilimumab→nivolumab. After both sequences, patients received maintenance nivolumab.

Described treatment: randomized to nivolumab then ipilimumab (arm A) or the reverse (arm B). DNA-damaging chemotherapy had not been given to any patient beforehand. From thawed PBMCs, live CD3+CD8+ cells negative for CD19 and CD56 were sorted. This receptor was identified in a human donor with melanoma. The V and J genes are TRBV27 and TRBJ2-5; D is possibly TRBD1 (5 bases). This specimen consisted of CD8+ T cells sorted from blood (inferred from file names), obtained from a patient given nivolumab and ipilimumab in sequence. The CDR3 here is CASSLSIGAGTQYF. The DNA for the CDR3 is TGTGCCAGCAGTTTATCGATAGGGGCAGGGACCCAGTACTTC.